The 28 T cell receptor beta chains below all came from one sample that was sequenced in a study of T cells in Graves' hyperthyroidism and ophthalmopathy. The source material, RNA transcripts, was used to amplify TCR beta CDR3 regions. TCR CDR3 underwent first-round RT-PCR with the HTBI primer set. Via MiXCR, TCRdb re-called the multiplex PCR reads, giving one row per CDR3 protein. The sample has hundreds of thousands of distinct CDR3 sequences, 12% to 15% seen once. Sequencing was carried out using blood. These receptors were collected from a woman aged 18-29 years with Graves' hyperthyroidism.

The rearrangement joins TRBV15 to TRBJ2-7; TRBD1 aligns across 7 bases. The ends lost 4 bases at V and 3 bases at J; junction bases unmatched: 9. The CDR3 contains 15 residues. Germline CDR1 reads LNHNV; CDR2 reads YYDKDF (reference sequence). Here the CDR3 reads CATSISRGTNYEQYF. DNA of the CDR3: TGTGCCACCAGCATCTCCAGGGGGACCAACTACGAGCAGTACTTC.

This clonotype was seen repeatedly, ten times or more. The chain uses TRBV12-3 or TRBV12-4 and TRBJ1-1; 7 bases line up with TRBD1. CDR3 length: 14 residues. The J segment lost 0 bases and the V segment lost 5 bases, leaving 3 bases of the junction unmatched. The CDR3 loop reads CASSTTGLNTEAFF. CDR3 DNA sequence: TGTGCCAGCAGTACGACAGGGTTGAACACTGAAGCTTTCTTT.

This clonotype was counted at least ten times. CDR3 sequence reads: CASSLDSLYGYTF. CDR3 in DNA: TGTGCCAGCAGCTTAGACAGTCTCTATGGCTACACCTTC. The V and J genes are TRBV11-2 and TRBJ1-2; D call uncertain. Germline CDR1 is SGHAT and CDR2 is FQNNGV. V was clipped by 0 bases and J by 4 bases, with 6 bases between them. The length of the CDR3 is 13 residues.

This clonotype showed up just once. Possible read error: a much larger clone is one base away. As the CDR3 is not closed by the conserved phenylalanine or tryptophan, this likely results from a read error. The rearrangement joins TRBV28 to TRBJ2-7, with D unclear. The germline V gene has CDR1 MDHEN and CDR2 SYDVKM. This CDR3 has 15 amino acids. Trimming shortened V by 6 bases and J by 1 base, and 16 bases separated the two germline ends. CDR3 DNA: TGTGCCAGCAGCCGCACCCCGGGCATTTCCTACGAGCAGTACTCC. The encoded protein is CASSRTPGISYEQYS.

The gene calls are TRBV2 and TRBJ2-1; 12 bases are a match to TRBD2. The V gene's germline CDR1 is SNHLY and CDR2 FYNNEI. With 2 bases clipped from V and 6 bases from J, the junction kept 2 bases outside the gene matches. This CDR3 spans 15 amino acids. The CDR3 loop is CASSESSGRANEQFF. CDR3 DNA: TGTGCCAGCAGTGAATCTAGCGGGAGGGCCAATGAGCAGTTCTTC.

This clonotype was found a few times. CDR3 bases: TGTGCCAGCAGTGAAGGTGTGCGCGGGGAGCTGTTTTTT. This encodes CASSEGVRGELFF. The chain joins TRBV6-1 to TRBJ2-2; D remains unclear. The CDR3 is 13 amino acids. V lost 1 base to trimming and J lost 7 bases, with 7 bases between them. CDR1 and CDR2 (germline): MNHNS, SASEGT.

Concerning this clonotype: A much larger clone sits a single nucleotide away, making a read error possible. The V and J genes are TRBV4-3 and TRBJ2-7; the D gene is possibly TRBD1 (6 bases). Germline-derived CDR1 and CDR2 are LGHNA and YSLEER. The CDR3 has 15 residues. The CDR3 spells CASSQFRDISYKQYF. In DNA form, the CDR3 reads TGCGCCAGCAGCCAGTTCCGGGACATATCCTACAAGCAGTACTTC.

The gene calls are TRBV19 and TRBJ2-3, with 8 bases identical to TRBD2. In germline, CDR1 is LNHDA, CDR2 SQIVND (reference sequence). The CDR3 is 13 amino acids. V dropped 11 bases and J dropped 0; count of bases not matched to a gene: 4. Written as DNA, the CDR3 is TGTGCCGCGACTAGCGCTAGCACAGATACGCAGTATTTT. Its translation: CAATSASTDTQYF. Full variable domain (outside the CDR3, taken from reference TRBV19 and TRBJ2-3): DGGITQSPKYLFRKEGQNVTLSCEQNLNHDAMYWYRQDPGQGLRLIYYSQIVNDFQKGDIAEGYSVSREKKESFPLTVTSAQKNPTAFYLCAATSASTDTQYFGPGTRLTVL.

This clonotype was recorded many times. V and J are TRBV3-1 and TRBJ2-7; 8 nucleotides line up with TRBD2. The V and J ends lost 1 base and 3 bases, in that order; junction bases with no gene match: 5. Germline values: CDR1 LGHDT, CDR2 YNNKEL (reference sequence). The CDR3 is 15 residues long. CDR3 sequence reads: CASSQAGRAVYEQYF. The CDR3 nucleotides read TGTGCCAGCAGCCAAGCCGGGAGGGCCGTCTACGAGCAGTACTTC.

The V call is TRBV20-1, the J call TRBJ2-4, with 9 bases lining up with TRBD1. The CDR3 loop spans 16 amino acids. V trimming: 4 bases; J trimming: 5 bases; junction bases outside the gene matches: 12. In germline, CDR1 is DFQATT, CDR2 SNEGSKA (reference sequence). The CDR3 bases are TGCAGTGCTAACCCGGAAATGACAGGGGGGCAAAACATTCAGTACTTC. Residues: CSANPEMTGGQNIQYF.

This clonotype has ten or more counts. This rearrangement joins TRBV10-1 to TRBJ2-3; D ambiguous. The ends were cut back, 5 bases at V and 6 bases at J, with 9 bases in the middle. The CDR3 contains 12 residues. CDR1 WNHNN and CDR2 SYGVQD come from the germline V gene (reference sequence). The CDR3: CASSPALDTQYF. In DNA form, the CDR3 reads TGCGCCAGCAGTCCCGCCTTGGATACGCAGTATTTT.

This clonotype came up a few times. The chain is built from TRBV27 and TRBJ2-7, with 7 bases lining up with TRBD1. The trim removed 5 bases at V and 7 bases at J, leaving 8 bases unmatched. Germline CDR1 and CDR2: MNHEY and SMNVEV (reference sequence). This CDR3 spans 13 amino acids. The CDR3 region is CASSPTGVREQYF. CDR3 nucleotides: TGTGCCAGCAGTCCAACAGGGGTCCGGGAGCAGTACTTC.

The genes are TRBV5-1 and TRBJ2-1; 9 nucleotides line up with TRBD2. With V trimmed by 0 bases and J by 1 base, 20 bases remained unmatched. The length of the CDR3 is 22 residues. Looked up from germline, CDR1 is SGHRS and CDR2 is YFSETQ. CDR3 nucleotide sequence: TGCGCCAGCAGCTTGGCAGGAAAACTAGCGGGTTCCACTCTCCCGTCCTACAATGAGCAGTTCTTC. Amino acid sequence: CASSLAGKLAGSTLPSYNEQFF.

In regard to this clonotype: This sequence may be a read error, since a much larger clone differs from it by one base. This chain connects TRBV11-2 to TRBJ2-1, with a possible D match to TRBD2 (5 bases). The CDR3 extends over 17 amino acids. The germline V gene encodes CDR1 SGHAT and CDR2 FQNNGV. Trimming took off 4 bases at V and 10 bases at J, with 26 bases between the two ends. The CDR3 here is CASSSISGRLSSGEQFF. CDR3 sequence (DNA): TGTGCCAGCAGCTCCATTAGTGGGCGCCTCTCTTCGGGGGAGCAGTTCTTC. Using reference TRBV11-2 and TRBJ2-1 for the parts outside the CDR3, the full variable domain is EAGVAQSPRYKIIEKRQSVAFWCNPISGHATLYWYQQILGQGPKLLIQFQNNGVVDDSQLPKDRFSAERLKGVDSTLKIQPAKLEDSAVYLCASSSISGRLSSGEQFFGPGTRLTVL.

To note about this clonotype: A much larger clone is a single base away; this may be a read error. V and J are TRBV28 and TRBJ2-7; no clear D. Germline CDR1 and CDR2: MDHEN and SYDVKM. The CDR3 sequence is 11 residues long. CDR3 in DNA: TGTGCCAGCAGTCGGCGATACGAGCGGTACTTC. Translation gives CASSRRYERYF.

There are many counts of this clonotype. CDR3 sequence reads: CASSPGNNSPLHF. The CDR3 DNA reads TGTGCCAGCTCACCAGGGAATAATTCACCCCTCCACTTT. The rearrangement joins TRBV18 to TRBJ1-6, with no clear D. The CDR3 runs to 13 residues. Germline lookup yields CDR1 KGHSH and CDR2 LQKENI. The V and J ends lost 2 bases and 5 bases respectively, with 4 bases between them.

This clonotype was seen a handful of times. The gene calls are TRBV20-1 and TRBJ2-7; D possibly corresponds to TRBD2 (5 bases). Trimming took 5 bases from V and 5 from J, leaving 13 bases between them. The CDR3 extends over 12 amino acids. From germline, CDR1 is DFQATT and CDR2 SNEGSKA (reference sequence). The CDR3 loop is CSAYSVPHEQYF. The DNA for the CDR3 is TGCAGTGCTTATAGCGTTCCCCACGAGCAGTACTTC.

The sample holds many counts of this clonotype. The chain employs TRBV13 and TRBJ2-1, with 7 positions matching TRBD2. The CDR3 totals 15 residues. CDR1 and CDR2 from the germline V gene are PRHDT and FYEKMQ (reference sequence). V lost 0 bases to trimming and J lost 4 bases; unmatched junction nucleotides: 3. The CDR3 coding sequence is TGTGCCAGCAGCTTAGGGACTAGCCTTTACAATGAGCAGTTCTTC. This translates into CASSLGTSLYNEQFF.

The V call is TRBV12-3 or TRBV12-4, the J call TRBJ2-3; 10 nucleotides line up with TRBD2. With 5 bases clipped from V and 8 bases from J, the junction kept 13 bases outside the gene matches. This CDR3 is 16 amino acids long. In DNA, the CDR3 is TGTGCCAGCAGTCCCTGGACTAGCGGAGGGGGGGGTACGCAGTATTTT. Protein product: CASSPWTSGGGGTQYF.

In this sample, this clonotype turned up a few times. The rearrangement links TRBV27 to TRBJ2-7; 7 bases align to TRBD2. Germline values: CDR1 MNHEY, CDR2 SMNVEV (reference sequence). This CDR3 has 15 residues. The V segment lost 8 bases and the J segment 7 bases; nucleotides outside the gene matches: 17. Written as DNA, the CDR3 is TGTGCCAGCTCCCCCCAGGCGGGAGTAGGGGAGGAGCAGTACTTC. Its translation: CASSPQAGVGEEQYF.

This clonotype is a singleton in its sample. This chain connects TRBV6-1 to TRBJ2-4, with a weak D call TRBD1 (5 bases). V was trimmed by 10 bases and J by 8 bases, leaving 15 bases between them. The CDR3 has 12 residues. Germline loops: CDR1 MNHNS, CDR2 SASEGT. The CDR3 sequence is CAIPLGVYIQYF. The CDR3, as DNA: TGTGCCATCCCGCTAGGGGTTTACATTCAGTACTTC.

This clonotype appeared a few times. The CDR3 sequence: CASPSGDTQYF. For the CDR3, the DNA is TGTGCCAGCCCGAGCGGAGATACGCAGTATTTT. The rearrangement links TRBV7-9 to TRBJ2-3, with a tentative D call TRBD2 (5 bases). Germline loops: CDR1 SEHNR, CDR2 FQNEAQ (reference sequence). The CDR3 spans 11 residues. Trimming took 8 bases from V and 5 from J, leaving 8 bases between them.

This clonotype was recorded a few times. The DNA of the CDR3 is TGCAGCGCAGCGGCCGGGACTGGACCCTACGAGCAGTACTTC. Its protein is CSAAAGTGPYEQYF. The rearrangement joins TRBV29-1 to TRBJ2-7, with D perhaps matching TRBD2 (6 bases). The CDR3 contains 14 residues. Germline V CDR1 and CDR2: SQVTM, ANQGSEA. V lost 7 bases to trimming and J lost 2 bases, with 18 bases between them.

This clonotype was counted at least ten times. This chain uses TRBV29-1 with TRBJ2-7; 12 bases line up with TRBD2. V dropped 5 bases and J dropped 6; count of bases not matched to a gene: 8. Per germline, CDR1 SQVTM and CDR2 ANQGSEA. This CDR3 is 14 amino acids long. CDR3 nucleotide sequence: TGCAGCGTTCCCCCGACTAGCGGGAGTGGCGAGCAGTACTTC. It encodes CSVPPTSGSGEQYF.

This clonotype was seen repeatedly, ten times or more. V gene TRBV7-2 combines with J gene TRBJ1-3; a weak D match, TRBD1 (6 bases). CDR1 SGHTA and CDR2 FQGNSA come from the germline V gene. The CDR3 sequence is 15 residues long. The V end was cut by 5 bases, the J end by 4 bases, with 15 bases between. The CDR3 region is CASSLPQGPGNTIYF. The CDR3 bases are TGTGCCAGCAGCCTTCCACAGGGACCAGGAAACACCATATATTTT. Full variable domain (remainder filled in from reference TRBV7-2 and TRBJ1-3): GAGVSQSPSNKVTEKGKDVELRCDPISGHTALYWYRQSLGQGLEFLIYFQGNSAPDKSGLPSDRFSAERTGGSVSTLTIQRTQQEDSAVYLCASSLPQGPGNTIYFGEGSWLTVV.

This clonotype was seen more than once but under ten times. This rearrangement joins TRBV24-1 to TRBJ1-2; weak D call: TRBD1 (5 bases). CDR1 and CDR2 (germline): KGHDR, SFDVKD. Trimming stripped 4 bases from V and 4 bases from J, with 12 bases between. CDR3 length: 14 amino acids. The DNA for the CDR3 is TGTGCCACCAGTGACGATACAGGAGTCTATGGCTACACCTTC. Translating it yields CATSDDTGVYGYTF.

This clonotype showed up many times. The genes are TRBV20-1 and TRBJ1-6, with a possible D match to TRBD1 (6 bases). The V gene's germline CDR1 is DFQATT and CDR2 SNEGSKA (reference sequence). Trimming left V 3 bases short and J 0 bases short, with 9 bases between. CDR3 length: 15 amino acids. DNA for the CDR3: TGCAGTGCTAGTAGGGGGAGCTCCTATAATTCACCCCTCCACTTT. Translated: CSASRGSSYNSPLHF.

Many counts were recorded for this clonotype. The rearrangement uses TRBV29-1 and TRBJ2-5; TRBD2 matches 7 bases. CDR1 is SQVTM, CDR2 ANQGSEA, per germline. The length of the CDR3 is 10 residues. The junction had 0 bases not matched to a gene; V was cut back by 6 bases and J by 5 bases. DNA of the CDR3: TGCAGCGTGGGGGGGGAGACCCAGTACTTC. It encodes CSVGGETQYF.